This T cell receptor (beta chain) came from a study of shared clonotypes between healthy human individuals. Study-wide context: A couple of women and a few men aged 18 to 49 served as donors.

Some clones are missing from TCRdb's copy, which holds only in-frame ones; the method was immunoSEQ multiplex PCR. The table lists 520,000 or so clones, more than 65% of them singletons. Donors, healthy HIV-negative adults, lacked recent acute infections or vaccinations. For this clone: Its cognate antigen is unknown.

Germline CDR1 MDHEN, CDR2 SYDVKM. CDR3 length equals 12 residues. V was trimmed by 4 bases and J by 1 base, leaving 5 bases between them. Study-level findings and limits: Genetic and exposure-history diversity was limited by the small donor number.

This sequence was found in a woman in her thirties or forties in good health. Some clones in this sample may be carry-over from other donors' samples. The sample comprised PBMCs. The chain employs TRBV28 and TRBJ2-7; D not resolved. In DNA, the CDR3 is TGTGCCAGCAGTTCTCTTTCCTACGAGCAGTACTTC. Its translation is CASSSLSYEQYF.